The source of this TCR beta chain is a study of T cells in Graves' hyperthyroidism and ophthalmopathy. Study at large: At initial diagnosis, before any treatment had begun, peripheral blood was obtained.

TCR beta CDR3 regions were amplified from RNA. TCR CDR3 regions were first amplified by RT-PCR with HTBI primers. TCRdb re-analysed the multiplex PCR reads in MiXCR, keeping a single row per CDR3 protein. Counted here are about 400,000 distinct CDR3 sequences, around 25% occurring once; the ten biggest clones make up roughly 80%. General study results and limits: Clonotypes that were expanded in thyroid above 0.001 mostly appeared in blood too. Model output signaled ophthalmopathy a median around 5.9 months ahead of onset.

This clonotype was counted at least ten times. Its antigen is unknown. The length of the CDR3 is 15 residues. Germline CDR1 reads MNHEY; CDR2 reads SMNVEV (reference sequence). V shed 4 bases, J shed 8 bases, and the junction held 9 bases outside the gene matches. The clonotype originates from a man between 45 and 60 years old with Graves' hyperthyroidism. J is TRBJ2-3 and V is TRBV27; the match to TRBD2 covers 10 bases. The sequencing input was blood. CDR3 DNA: TGTGCCAGCAGTTCCCAGGGGACTAGCGAACTTACGCAGTATTTT. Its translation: CASSSQGTSELTQYF.